This TCR beta chain appears in the sequencing data of a study of cytomegalovirus exposure and HLA in healthy donors. Germline V gene sequence: CDR1 SGHTA, CDR2 FQGNSA. V dropped 5 bases and J dropped 4 bases, with 14 bases sitting between them. This CDR3 has 14 amino acids. Vbeta (60) and Jbeta (13) primers were used in the PCR. Produced via immunoSEQ multiplex PCR; TCRdb's table is partial and in-frame only. The sample contains approximately 210,000 clones, approximately 79% of which appear only once. This sequence originates from a girl between 10 and 17 years old in good health and CMV-seropositive. Input material: PBMCs. The chain joins TRBV7-2 to TRBJ1-1; D is possibly TRBD1 (5 bases). The CDR3 spells CASSPPGGSTEAFF. The CDR3 region has the DNA TGTGCCAGCAGCCCCCCGGGGGGGTCCACTGAAGCTTTCTTT.